The 12 T cell receptor beta chains below all came from one sample that was sequenced in a study of blood T cell repertoires in COVID-19. Method: immunoSEQ multiplex PCR; TCRdb's copy keeps in-frame clones and lacks some. The profile shows some 330,000 clones, roughly 87% of them singletons. Sequenced material: PBMCs or T cells enriched from blood (not recorded which). All receptors come from a woman aged 45-59 years who had recovered from COVID-19.

The V and J genes are TRBV29-1 and TRBJ1-4; tentatively, D is TRBD1 (5 bases). Trimming took 4 bases from V and 3 from J, leaving 15 bases between them. Germline loops: CDR1 SQVTM, CDR2 ANQGSEA. The CDR3 sequence is 15 residues long. The CDR3 region is CSVAGASGPNEKLFF. DNA for the CDR3: TGCAGCGTTGCTGGGGCGTCCGGGCCTAATGAAAAACTGTTTTTT.

The gene calls are TRBV18 and TRBJ2-2, with a weak D call TRBD1 (5 bases). The germline V and J ends were trimmed by 2 bases and 5 bases, with 12 bases remaining between them. The V gene's germline CDR1 is KGHSH and CDR2 LQKENI. This CDR3 is 15 amino acids long. CDR3 in amino acids: CASSPGQGWTGELFF. The CDR3 coding sequence is TGTGCCAGCTCACCAGGGCAGGGCTGGACCGGGGAGCTGTTTTTT. The entire variable domain, with the rest obtained from reference TRBV18 and TRBJ2-2, is as follows: NAGVMQNPRHLVRRRGQEARLRCSPMKGHSHVYWYRQLPEEGLKFMVYLQKENIIDESGMPKERFSAEFPKEGPSILRIQQVVRGDSAAYFCASSPGQGWTGELFFGEGSRLTVL.

The chain couples TRBV19 to TRBJ1-2; D not certain. V lost 9 bases and J lost 4, with 24 bases in between. The CDR3 contains 16 residues. Germline V gene lookup returns CDR1 LNHDA and CDR2 SQIVND (reference sequence). CDR3 coding DNA: TGTGCCAGCCGAATCTTCTTTTTCGGGGAGGGCTATGGCTACACCTTC. It codes for CASRIFFFGEGYGYTF.

The V gene is TRBV19, the J gene TRBJ2-7; D gene ambiguous. From germline, CDR1 is LNHDA and CDR2 SQIVND (reference sequence). The CDR3 is 14 residues long. V lost 5 bases to trimming and J lost 9 bases, with 20 bases between them. As DNA, the CDR3 is TGTGCCAGTAGTCCAAGTCGGATTACGAGCGTGCAGTACTTC. Its protein product is CASSPSRITSVQYF.

This clone is a singleton in its sample. The V call is TRBV7-9, the J call TRBJ1-2; 7 bases align to TRBD1. The CDR3 runs to 15 residues. CDR1 and CDR2 (germline): SEHNR, FQNEAQ (reference sequence). The V segment lost 3 bases and the J segment 2 bases; nucleotides outside the gene matches: 6. DNA of the CDR3: TGTGCCAGCAGCTTCCAGACGACAGGGAACTATGGCTACACCTTC. Protein: CASSFQTTGNYGYTF.

This rearrangement joins TRBV30 to TRBJ1-1; 7 bases match TRBD1. J lost 0 bases, V lost 5 bases, and 3 bases had no gene match. CDR3 size: 13 residues. The germline V gene has CDR1 GTSNPN and CDR2 SVGIG (reference sequence). The CDR3 loop reads CAWEGQLNTEAFF. The CDR3 nucleotides read TGTGCCTGGGAGGGACAGCTGAACACTGAAGCTTTCTTT.

The gene calls are TRBV5-4 and TRBJ1-2, with D possibly matching TRBD1 (6 bases). Trimming left V 4 bases short and J 8 bases short, with 15 bases between. The CDR3 is 13 amino acids. Germline assignment: CDR1 SGHNT and CDR2 YYREEE (reference sequence). The CDR3 protein is CASSPGWGLGYTF. CDR3 bases: TGTGCCAGCAGCCCGGGTTGGGGGCTCGGCTACACCTTC.

This clone was detected many times. The chain has TRBV2 and TRBJ2-7; TRBD2 is a possible D gene (6 bases). The CDR3 runs to 11 residues. The germline CDR1 and CDR2 sequences are SNHLY and FYNNEI. Trimming pared 3 bases from V and 6 bases from J, leaving 6 bases between. The CDR3 spells CASSEGGEQYF. CDR3 DNA: TGTGCCAGCAGTGAGGGGGGCGAGCAGTACTTC.

The CDR3 nucleotides read TGTGCCAGCAGCCCCCTGCCGGGACAGGACTCTGGAAACACCATATATTTT. Translated: CASSPLPGQDSGNTIYF. This chain uses TRBV6-2 or TRBV6-3 with TRBJ1-3, with TRBD1 matching 8 bases. Trimming at V came to 6 bases and at J to 0 bases, leaving 10 bases not matched to a gene. This CDR3 is built from 17 residues. Germline V CDR1 and CDR2: MNHEY, SVGEGT.

J is TRBJ1-2 and V is TRBV6-4; 7 bases match TRBD1. Losses at the gene ends were 4 bases for V and 4 bases for J; bases not matched to a gene: 12. Germline CDR1 reads MRHNA; CDR2 reads SNTAGT. The CDR3 covers 16 residues. The CDR3, as DNA: TGTGCCAGCAGTGGGGGACAGCGGGGGTGGGGCTATGGCTACACCTTC. Translated, it gives CASSGGQRGWGYGYTF.

The rearrangement links TRBV7-3 to TRBJ2-2; a weak D match, TRBD2 (5 bases). Germline CDR1 and CDR2: SGHTA and FQGTGA. This CDR3 is 17 amino acids long. Trimming pared 2 bases from V and 3 bases from J, leaving 16 bases between. The CDR3 nucleotides are TGTGCCAGCAGCTTACGACCCAAGATCGGGGACACCGGGGAGCTGTTTTTT. Translated: CASSLRPKIGDTGELFF. Based on the CDR3 plus reference TRBV7-3 and TRBJ2-2, the full variable domain is GAGVSQTPSNKVTEKGKYVELRCDPISGHTALYWYRQSLGQGPEFLIYFQGTGAADDSGLPNDRFFAVRPEGSVSTLKIQRTERGDSAVYLCASSLRPKIGDTGELFFGEGSRLTVL.

The chain carries TRBV5-6 and TRBJ1-2, with no clear D. The CDR3 is made up of 15 amino acids. CDR1 is SGHDT, CDR2 YYEEEE, per germline. Trimming removed 0 bases at V and 4 bases at J, with 13 bases between. The CDR3 DNA follows: TGTGCCAGCAGCTTGGCCCGCCGGGTCGGCTATGGCTACACCTTC. This codes for CASSLARRVGYGYTF.